The rows below give T cell receptor beta chains drawn from one sample of a study of ipilimumab plus nivolumab after autologous stem cell transplantation. The assay was immunoSEQ multiplex PCR, and TCRdb's table has in-frame clones only and misses some. The repertoire has some 87,000 clones, approximately 86% of them found once; the top ten carry roughly 2.2%. This specimen consisted of PBMCs, obtained in a trial of ipilimumab plus nivolumab as post-transplant consolidation. The receptors were gathered from a male donor with diffuse large B-cell lymphoma. The CDR3 runs from the conserved cysteine through the conserved F or W. The order of the fields is V gene, J gene, clone size, D gene, CDR3 protein, CDR3 DNA. D genes are given only for firm matches. The size entry is marked missing in some rows and otherwise reads once, few, many or a size class.

V gene: TRBV7-9; J gene: TRBJ1-6; clone size: -; D gene: -; CDR3 protein: CASSLRATSYNSPLHF; CDR3 DNA: TGTGCCAGCAGCTTGCGGGCGACCTCCTATAATTCACCCCTCCACTTT
V gene: TRBV6-1; J gene: TRBJ2-7; clone size: few; D gene: -; CDR3 protein: CASSESSYEQYF; CDR3 DNA: TGTGCCAGCAGTGAAAGTTCCTACGAGCAGTACTTC
V gene: TRBV18; J gene: TRBJ1-1; clone size: many; D gene: -; CDR3 protein: CASSPRELRGTEAFF; CDR3 DNA: TGTGCCAGCTCACCTCGGGAGCTGAGGGGCACTGAAGCTTTCTTT
V gene: TRBV25-1; J gene: TRBJ1-2; clone size: -; D gene: -; CDR3 protein: CASSAIEDRYYGYTF; CDR3 DNA: TGTGCCAGCAGTGCCATTGAGGACAGATACTATGGCTACACCTTC
V gene: TRBV6-1; J gene: TRBJ2-3; clone size: -; D gene: -; CDR3 protein: CANKGAFSTDTQYF; CDR3 DNA: TGTGCCAACAAAGGGGCCTTTAGCACAGATACGCAGTATTTT
V gene: TRBV11-2; J gene: TRBJ1-1; clone size: -; D gene: -; CDR3 protein: CASSLDKAWRLNTEAFF; CDR3 DNA: TGTGCCAGCAGCTTAGATAAGGCGTGGAGGCTGAACACTGAAGCTTTCTTT
V gene: TRBV30; J gene: TRBJ2-2; clone size: -; D gene: -; CDR3 protein: CAWDSLTGELFF; CDR3 DNA: TGTGCCTGGGACAGCTTAACCGGGGAGCTGTTTTTT
V gene: TRBV30; J gene: TRBJ1-1; clone size: -; D gene: -; CDR3 protein: CAWASAFTEAFF; CDR3 DNA: TGTGCCTGGGCATCTGCCTTCACTGAAGCTTTCTTT
V gene: TRBV9; J gene: TRBJ2-3; clone size: few; D gene: -; CDR3 protein: CASSVAGGTTDTQYF; CDR3 DNA: TGTGCCAGCAGCGTAGCAGGCGGGACCACAGATACGCAGTATTTT
V gene: TRBV5-6; J gene: TRBJ1-1; clone size: once; D gene: TRBD1; CDR3 protein: CASGKYRGLYVTEAFF; CDR3 DNA: TGTGCCAGCGGGAAATACAGGGGGCTCTATGTTACTGAAGCTTTCTTT
V gene: TRBV7-3; J gene: TRBJ2-4; clone size: -; D gene: -; CDR3 protein: CASSLSEKNIQYF; CDR3 DNA: TGTGCCAGCAGCTTGTCAGAGAAAAACATTCAGTACTTC
V gene: TRBV2; J gene: TRBJ2-5; clone size: -; D gene: TRBD1; CDR3 protein: CASRGTGEETQYF; CDR3 DNA: TGTGCCAGCAGGGGAACAGGGGAGGAGACCCAGTACTTC
V gene: TRBV7-6; J gene: TRBJ2-2; clone size: -; D gene: TRBD1; CDR3 protein: CASSSYRQGPGELFF; CDR3 DNA: TGTGCCAGCAGCTCGTACCGACAGGGACCCGGGGAGCTGTTTTTT
V gene: TRBV4-3; J gene: TRBJ2-5; clone size: -; D gene: TRBD2; CDR3 protein: CASSQDPASGGNQETQYF; CDR3 DNA: TGCGCCAGCAGCCAGGACCCAGCTAGCGGGGGCAATCAAGAGACCCAGTACTTC
V gene: TRBV2; J gene: TRBJ1-5; clone size: -; D gene: -; CDR3 protein: CASRPQRLGNQPQHF; CDR3 DNA: TGTGCCAGCAGACCACAGAGGCTAGGCAATCAGCCCCAGCATTTT
V gene: TRBV19; J gene: TRBJ1-5; clone size: many; D gene: -; CDR3 protein: CASSMRVTYQPQHF; CDR3 DNA: TGTGCCAGTAGTATGAGGGTTACTTATCAGCCCCAGCATTTT
V gene: TRBV11-3; J gene: TRBJ2-7; clone size: -; D gene: TRBD2; CDR3 protein: CATPGGVPYEQYF; CDR3 DNA: TGTGCCACCCCGGGAGGAGTACCCTACGAGCAGTACTTC